The 7 T cell receptor beta chains given below trace back to one sample, sequenced in a study of response to subunit inactivated influenza vaccine. Each CDR3 protein is one row after TCRdb ran MiXCR on the RT-PCR reads. The table shows about 650,000 distinct CDR3 sequences, with around 15% occurring only once. This specimen consisted of PBMCs from blood, obtained roughly 2 weeks before vaccination. These TCRs come from a middle-aged man who received an inactivated influenza vaccine.

This clonotype was detected only a few times. The J gene is TRBJ2-1, the V gene TRBV4-1, with D possibly being TRBD1 or TRBD2 (5 bases each). The CDR3 runs 16 residues. Germline-derived CDR1 and CDR2 are MGHRA and YSYEKL. V shed 4 bases and J shed 7 bases, with 20 bases lying between them. CDR3 sequence reads: CASSLALIARGNEQFF. The CDR3 region has the DNA TGCGCCAGCAGCCTCGCTCTAATAGCGAGGGGTAATGAGCAGTTCTTC.

The rearrangement joins TRBV2 to TRBJ2-7; D unresolved. Germline V gives CDR1 SNHLY, CDR2 FYNNEI. V shed 4 bases and J shed 2 bases, with 12 bases lying between them. This CDR3 has 14 amino acids. CDR3 protein: CASSVSLHPYEQYF. In nucleotides, the CDR3 is TGTGCCAGCAGTGTGAGTCTACATCCCTACGAGCAGTACTTC. Looking up the rest from reference TRBV2 and TRBJ2-7 gives the full variable domain: EPEVTQTPSHQVTQMGQEVILRCVPISNHLYFYWYRQILGQKVEFLVSFYNNEISEKSEIFDDQFSVERPDGSNFTLKIRSTKLEDSAMYFCASSVSLHPYEQYFGPGTRLTVT.

A few counts support this clonotype. This chain uses TRBV28 with TRBJ2-1; TRBD2 aligns across 9 bases. The V segment lost 3 bases and the J segment 10 bases; nucleotides outside the gene matches: 10. Germline CDR1 MDHEN, CDR2 SYDVKM. The CDR3 is 15 residues long. As DNA, the CDR3 is TGTGCCAGCAGTTTGGCGGCTAGCGGGACTGGGGAGCAGTTCTTC. Translated, it gives CASSLAASGTGEQFF.

J is TRBJ2-6 and V is TRBV18; no definite D call. The ends were cut back, 2 bases at V and 2 bases at J, with 10 bases in the middle. The germline CDR1 and CDR2 sequences are KGHSH and LQKENI. There are 16 residues in the CDR3. Written as DNA, the CDR3 is TGTGCCAGCTCACCATTCTGGATTGCTGGGGCCAACGTCCTGACTTTC. Amino acid sequence: CASSPFWIAGANVLTF.

This clonotype was counted ten times or more. V usage is TRBV12-3 or TRBV12-4 and J usage is TRBJ1-5; D gene ambiguous. The CDR3 contains 15 residues. The V end lost 3 bases, the J end lost 1 base, and 10 bases lay between the germline ends. CDR3 nucleotide sequence: TGTGCCAGCAGTTTCTGGGGAGGGAGCAATCAGCCCCAGCATTTT. As protein: CASSFWGGSNQPQHF.

The J gene is TRBJ2-7, the V gene TRBV20-1; no clear D. Trimming cost V 3 bases and J 2 bases, with 11 bases left between them. Per germline, CDR1 DFQATT and CDR2 SNEGSKA (reference sequence). The CDR3 is 13 residues long. The CDR3 is CSARDPRTYEQYF. For the CDR3, the DNA is TGCAGTGCTAGGGACCCCCGCACCTACGAGCAGTACTTC.

This clonotype appeared a few times. The J gene is TRBJ2-7, the V gene TRBV20-1; unclear D gene. With 0 bases removed from V and 3 bases from J, the gap between germline ends came to 9 bases. The CDR3 is made up of 13 amino acids. Germline CDR1 DFQATT, CDR2 SNEGSKA (reference sequence). In nucleotides, the CDR3 is TGCAGTGCTAGAGATAGGAGTGACTACGAGCAGTACTTC. Translated, it gives CSARDRSDYEQYF.